Each of the 9 T cell receptor beta chains below was sequenced from the same sample in a study of shared T cell receptors in the human thymus (dated by TCRdb to the early 2020s). Receptor libraries were prepared by the immunoSEQ multiplex PCR assay. The source is immuneACCESS, and TCRdb retained only in-frame sequences with V and J called. Part of the clones is not carried over; for the studies checked, unresolved V genes explain less than half of this, and the remainder is unexplained. Across this sample there are hundreds of thousands of clones, with over 75% seen only once. 0.0095% to 0.013% of the sample is held by the ten biggest clonotypes. The same specimen was also included in a second study, on human thymus T cells.

The sequencing input was thymocytes. Every receptor here comes from a boy under three years old with a congenital heart defect. Donor details come from another sample of the same person, matched by shared clones.

The V and J genes are TRBV6-6 and TRBJ2-5; tentatively, D is TRBD1 (5 bases). The J call may be incorrect, as the DNA end agrees better with TRBJ2-7. The CDR3 is made up of 16 amino acids. Germline-derived CDR1 and CDR2 are MNHNY and SVGAGI (reference sequence). In nucleotides, the CDR3 is TGTGCCAGCAGTTACGGTGACAGAATTCGAACCTACGAGCAGTACTTC. It yields the protein CASSYGDRIRTYEQYF.

In its sample, this clone was seen once. This chain links TRBV28 with TRBJ2-1; tentative D call: TRBD2 (6 bases). There are 16 residues in the CDR3. Germline CDR1 reads MDHEN; CDR2 reads SYDVKM. V shed 5 bases and J shed 0 bases, with 14 bases lying between them. CDR3 DNA: TGTGCCAGCAGTACGCGGGAAAAGGGCTCCTACAATGAGCAGTTCTTC. Its protein product is CASSTREKGSYNEQFF.

Comment on this clone: Other DNA sequences in this specimen translate into the identical CDR3. The chain recombines TRBV19 with TRBJ1-4, with 7 bases matching TRBD1. The V gene end was trimmed by 3 bases and the J gene end by 5 bases; junction bases not matched to a gene: 6. This CDR3 has 15 residues. CDR1 is LNHDA and CDR2 is SQIVND in the germline V gene (reference sequence). The CDR3 nucleotides read TGTGCCAGTAGTATGGTCGGGACAGCGAATGAAAAACTGTTTTTT. Translation gives CASSMVGTANEKLFF.

This clone was recorded once. V is TRBV7-2 and J is TRBJ1-3; possible D gene TRBD1, 5 bases. The CDR3 has 16 residues. The V gene's germline CDR1 is SGHTA and CDR2 FQGNSA. Trimming stripped 0 bases from V and 4 bases from J, with 13 bases between. Here the CDR3 reads CASSLAPGVLGNTIYF. CDR3 nucleotide sequence: TGTGCCAGCAGCTTAGCGCCGGGGGTCTTGGGAAACACCATATATTTT.

This clone appeared a few times. This chain joins TRBV6-1 and TRBJ2-5, with TRBD1 matching 8 bases. With the DNA end fitting TRBJ2-7 better, the J assignment may be wrong. CDR3 length: 14 residues. From germline, CDR1 is MNHNS and CDR2 SASEGT. Here the CDR3 DNA reads TGTGCCAGCAGGGAGACAGGGGACCACTACGAGCAGTACTTC. Translation: CASRETGDHYEQYF.

This sequence joins TRBV5-1 and TRBJ2-3; no clear D. Deletions cut 2 bases from V and 0 bases from J, with 16 bases between. The length of the CDR3 is 17 residues. Germline CDR1 is SGHRS and CDR2 is YFSETQ. The CDR3 DNA reads TGCGCCAGCAGCTTAGTTTTAACCGGGTCTAGCACAGATACGCAGTATTTT. Translation: CASSLVLTGSSTDTQYF.

The chain joins TRBV11-3 to TRBJ2-7; TRBD1 matches 8 bases. CDR3 length: 15 residues. Germline V gene sequence: CDR1 SGHNT, CDR2 YENEEA. After removal of 6 bases from V and 3 bases from J, the junction contained 10 bases not matched to a gene. The CDR3 DNA follows: TGTGCCAGCAGTCCACCGGCAGGGGGCGGCTACGAGCAGTACTTC. Translation: CASSPPAGGGYEQYF.

This clone was observed a single time. The chain is built from TRBV29-1 and TRBJ1-4; D is undetermined. There are 14 residues in the CDR3. From germline, CDR1 is SQVTM and CDR2 ANQGSEA. Trimming left V 1 base short and J 4 bases short, with 10 bases between. The CDR3 reads CSVEGGRDNEKLFF. CDR3 nucleotide sequence: TGCAGCGTTGAAGGAGGGAGGGATAATGAAAAACTGTTTTTT.

There are a few counts of this clone. The rearrangement joins TRBV19 to TRBJ1-3; D is perhaps TRBD1 (5 bases). The V end lost 0 bases, the J end lost 7 bases, and 10 bases lay between the germline ends. In germline, CDR1 is LNHDA, CDR2 SQIVND (reference sequence). The CDR3 consists of 14 residues. The CDR3 nucleotides are TGTGCCAGTAGTATAGAGGGGCGGATGAACACCATATATTTT. Translated: CASSIEGRMNTIYF.